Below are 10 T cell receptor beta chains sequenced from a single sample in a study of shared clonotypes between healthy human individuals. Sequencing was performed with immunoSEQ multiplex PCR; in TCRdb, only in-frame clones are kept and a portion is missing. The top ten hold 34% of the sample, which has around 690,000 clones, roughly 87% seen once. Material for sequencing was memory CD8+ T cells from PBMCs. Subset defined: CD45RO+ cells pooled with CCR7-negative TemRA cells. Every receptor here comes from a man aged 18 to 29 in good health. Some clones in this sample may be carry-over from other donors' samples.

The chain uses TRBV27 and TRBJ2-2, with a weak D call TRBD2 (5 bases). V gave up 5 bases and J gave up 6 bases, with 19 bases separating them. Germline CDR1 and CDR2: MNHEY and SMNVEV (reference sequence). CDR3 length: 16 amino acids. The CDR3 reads CASSPGAALGPGELFF. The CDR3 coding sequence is TGTGCCAGCAGTCCAGGAGCGGCTTTAGGCCCCGGGGAGCTGTTTTTT.

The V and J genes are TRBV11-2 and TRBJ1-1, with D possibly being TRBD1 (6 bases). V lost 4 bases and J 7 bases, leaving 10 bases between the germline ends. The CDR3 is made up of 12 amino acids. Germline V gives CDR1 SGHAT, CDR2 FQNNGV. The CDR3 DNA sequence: TGTGCCAGCAGCTCCGGACAGTTTGAAGCTTTCTTT. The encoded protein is CASSSGQFEAFF.

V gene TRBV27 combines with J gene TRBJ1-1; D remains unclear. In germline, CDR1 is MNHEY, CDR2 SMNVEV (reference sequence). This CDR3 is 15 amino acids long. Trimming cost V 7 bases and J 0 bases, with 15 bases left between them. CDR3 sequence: CASTRVLGMNTEAFF. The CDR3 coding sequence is TGTGCCAGCACCCGCGTCCTTGGCATGAACACTGAAGCTTTCTTT.

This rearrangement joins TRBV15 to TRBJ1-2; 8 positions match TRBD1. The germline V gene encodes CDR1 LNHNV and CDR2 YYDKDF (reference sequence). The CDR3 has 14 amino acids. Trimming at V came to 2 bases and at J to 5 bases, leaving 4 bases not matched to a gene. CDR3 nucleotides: TGTGCCACCAGCAGACGAGACAGGGGTTATGGCTACACCTTC. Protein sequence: CATSRRDRGYGYTF.

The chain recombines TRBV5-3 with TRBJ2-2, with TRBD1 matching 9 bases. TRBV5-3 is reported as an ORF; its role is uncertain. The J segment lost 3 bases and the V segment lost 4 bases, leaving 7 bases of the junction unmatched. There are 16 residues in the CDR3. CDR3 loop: CARSGETGGYTGELFF. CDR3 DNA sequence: TGTGCCAGAAGCGGCGAAACAGGGGGCTACACCGGGGAGCTGTTTTTT.

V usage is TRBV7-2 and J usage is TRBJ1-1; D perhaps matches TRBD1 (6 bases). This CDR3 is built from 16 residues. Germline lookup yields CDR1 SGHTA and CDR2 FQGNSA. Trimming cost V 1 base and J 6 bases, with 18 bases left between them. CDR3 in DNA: TGTGCCAGCAGCTTAGGACACTACAGGGCACGCCCTGAAGCTTTCTTT. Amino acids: CASSLGHYRARPEAFF.

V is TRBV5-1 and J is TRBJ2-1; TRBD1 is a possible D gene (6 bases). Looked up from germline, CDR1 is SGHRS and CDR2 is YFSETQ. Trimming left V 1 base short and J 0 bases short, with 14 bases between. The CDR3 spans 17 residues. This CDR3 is CASSLYRDKSSYNEQFF. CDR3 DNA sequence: TGCGCCAGCAGCTTGTACCGGGACAAGAGCTCCTACAATGAGCAGTTCTTC.

The CDR3 loop reads CASSPPLRDLDTIYF. CDR3 nucleotides: TGTGCCAGCAGTCCACCCCTCAGGGATTTGGACACCATATATTTT. The chain joins TRBV28 to TRBJ1-3; a weak D match, TRBD1 (5 bases). The CDR3 consists of 15 residues. Germline V lookup: CDR1 MDHEN, CDR2 SYDVKM. Trimming took 5 bases from V and 8 from J, leaving 19 bases between them.

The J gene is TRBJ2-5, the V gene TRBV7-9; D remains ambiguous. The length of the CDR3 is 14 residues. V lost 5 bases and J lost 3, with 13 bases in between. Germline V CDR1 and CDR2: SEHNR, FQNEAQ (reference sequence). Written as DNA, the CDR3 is TGTGCCAGCAGCGCCTTGCCGGGCAAAGAGACCCAGTACTTC. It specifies CASSALPGKETQYF.

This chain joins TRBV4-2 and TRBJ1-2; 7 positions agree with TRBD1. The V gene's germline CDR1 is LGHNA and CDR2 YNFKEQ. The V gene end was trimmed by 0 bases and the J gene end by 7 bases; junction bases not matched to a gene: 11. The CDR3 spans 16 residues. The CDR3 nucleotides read TGTGCCAGCAGCCAAGATCAAGGAGACAGGGATGGTGGCTACACCTTC. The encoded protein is CASSQDQGDRDGGYTF.